A single sample is the source of the 8 T cell receptor beta chains below, sequenced in a study of vaccination and CD4 T cells after COVID-19. Specified treatment: roughly 11-day PBMC culture with coronavirus spike peptide pools or control peptides (ViraFEST assay). The antigens for these receptors are not known. CD4+ T cells that had been cultured provided DNA sequenced with the Oncomine TCR Beta short-read assay. MiXCR, run by TCRdb on the PCR reads, gives a single entry per CDR3 protein. The sample holds over 8,000 distinct CDR3 sequences, 23% seen once. The specimen was cultured CD4+ T cells from blood. Receptors originate from a human donor with COVID-19.

J is TRBJ1-6 and V is TRBV28; tentative D call: TRBD1 (5 bases). Germline lookup yields CDR1 MDHEN and CDR2 SYDVKM. This CDR3 is built from 16 residues. Trimming shortened V by 3 bases and J by 6 bases, and 15 bases separated the two germline ends. CDR3 in DNA: TGTGCCAGCAGTTTGGGCTCCGCGAGGGGTAATTCACCCCTCCACTTT. Its protein product is CASSLGSARGNSPLHF.

This clonotype has a handful of counts. DNA for the CDR3: TGTGCCAGCAGTTTGCGCAATAACTATGGCTACACCTTC. Translation gives CASSLRNNYGYTF. The chain uses TRBV28 and TRBJ1-2; no clear D gene. Per germline, CDR1 MDHEN and CDR2 SYDVKM. Trimming pared 3 bases from V and 1 base from J, leaving 6 bases between. This CDR3 has 13 residues.

This clonotype was counted only a few times. J is TRBJ1-1 and V is TRBV25-1, with D maybe TRBD1 (5 bases). The V gene's germline CDR1 is MGHDK and CDR2 SYGVNS. Trimming left V 3 bases short and J 5 bases short, with 10 bases between. The length of the CDR3 is 13 residues. CDR3 sequence: CASSDAGKTEAFF. The CDR3, as DNA: TGTGCCAGCAGTGATGCAGGGAAAACTGAAGCTTTCTTT.

The chain employs TRBV5-4 and TRBJ2-2; 8 bases are a match to TRBD2. The V segment lost 5 bases and the J segment 5 bases; nucleotides outside the gene matches: 14. The CDR3 runs 17 residues. Germline CDR1 and CDR2: SGHNT and YYREEE (reference sequence). The CDR3 sequence: CASRDTSGRYSTGELFF. The CDR3 DNA is TGTGCCAGCAGGGATACTAGCGGCCGTTACTCAACCGGGGAGCTGTTTTTT.

This chain links TRBV15 with TRBJ2-7; TRBD1 agrees at 7 bases. Losses at the gene ends were 3 bases for V and 6 bases for J; bases not matched to a gene: 5. The CDR3 extends over 13 amino acids. The V gene's germline CDR1 is LNHNV and CDR2 YYDKDF (reference sequence). CDR3 DNA sequence: TGTGCCACCAGCAGCCAACAGGGGAGCGAGCAGTACTTC. This codes for CATSSQQGSEQYF.

A few counts support this clonotype. V usage is TRBV19 and J usage is TRBJ2-3, with TRBD1 as a possible D gene (6 bases). CDR1 and CDR2 (germline): LNHDA, SQIVND (reference sequence). The CDR3 has 13 amino acids. V dropped 5 bases and J dropped 2 bases, with 8 bases sitting between them. The CDR3 DNA reads TGTGCCAGTAGTTGGACAGTCACAGATACGCAGTATTTT. It codes for CASSWTVTDTQYF.

The chain uses TRBV6-5 and TRBJ2-4; a weak D match, TRBD1 (7 bases). V was pared by 4 bases and J by 1 base, with 11 bases between. CDR3 length: 15 residues. Germline V gene lookup returns CDR1 MNHEY and CDR2 SVGAGI. The CDR3 nucleotides are TGTGCCAGCAGTTCTCCAGGGGGGGCCAAAAACATTCAGTACTTC. This sequence encodes CASSSPGGAKNIQYF.

The chain couples TRBV28 to TRBJ1-5; D is perhaps TRBD1 (5 bases). Germline V lookup: CDR1 MDHEN, CDR2 SYDVKM. V lost 5 bases and J lost 2, with 16 bases in between. CDR3 length: 16 amino acids. CDR3 loop: CASSPHLLGGNQPQHF. The CDR3 coding sequence is TGTGCCAGCAGTCCACATCTCCTGGGGGGCAATCAGCCCCAGCATTTT. Full variable domain (remainder filled in from reference TRBV28 and TRBJ1-5): DVKVTQSSRYLVKRTGEKVFLECVQDMDHENMFWYRQDPGLGLRLIYFSYDVKMKEKGDIPEGYSVSREKKERFSLILESASTNQTSMYLCASSPHLLGGNQPQHFGDGTRLSIL.